The rows below give T cell receptor beta chains drawn from one sample of a study of blood T cell repertoires in COVID-19. Here immunoSEQ multiplex PCR was the method, and the copy in TCRdb shows in-frame clones only, minus some. Here the sample spans 200,000 to 300,000 clones, more than 85% being singletons. The sample comprised peripheral blood. The receptor source for this set is a woman aged 70-85 years with active or convalescent COVID-19. The CDR3 runs from the conserved cysteine through the conserved F or W. The D gene is left open where the match is weak. Rows give clone size only sometimes, using once, few, many, or a class for an expanded clone.

j_call | clone_size | d_call | v_call | cdr3_nt | cdr3_aa
TRBJ1-2 | few | NA | TRBV5-4 | TGTGCCAGCAGCTTGGAGGGGGTTAACTATGGCTACACCTTC | CASSLEGVNYGYTF
TRBJ1-2 | NA | NA | TRBV18 | TGTGCCAGCTCAGAAATCGGGGGCTATGGCTACACCTTC | CASSEIGGYGYTF
TRBJ2-2 | NA | NA | TRBV11-2 | TGTGCCAGCAGCTTACGGGGGACCGGGGAGCTGTTTTTT | CASSLRGTGELFF
TRBJ2-5 | once | TRBD2 | TRBV5-1 | TGCGCCAGCAGGCCGCGGGGGGTCAAAGAGACCCAGTACTTC | CASRPRGVKETQYF
TRBJ1-1 | NA | TRBD1 | TRBV7-2 | TGTGCCAGCAGGCGAACAGGGGGTAGGAACACTGAAGCTTTCTTT | CASRRTGGRNTEAFF
TRBJ1-6 | NA | NA | TRBV27 | TGTGCCAGCAGTTCAGGACAGATTAATTCACCCCTCCACTTT | CASSSGQINSPLHF
TRBJ1-5 | NA | NA | TRBV18 | TGTGCCAGCTCACCGCCGATGGGGCACAATAGCAATCAGCCCCAGCATTTT | CASSPPMGHNSNQPQHF
TRBJ1-1 | once | NA | TRBV5-1 | TGCGCCAGCAGCTTGGATGGCAGGAACACTGAAGCTTTCTTT | CASSLDGRNTEAFF
TRBJ1-4 | NA | NA | TRBV7-9 | TGTGCCAGCAGCTTAGCGCAGGGCCCCAATGAAAAACTGTTTTTT | CASSLAQGPNEKLFF
TRBJ2-7 | NA | TRBD1 | TRBV7-2 | TGTGCCAGCAGCCCTTGGACAGGGGGGTACGAGCAGTACTTC | CASSPWTGGYEQYF
TRBJ1-4 | NA | NA | TRBV6-6 | TGTGCCAGCAGCCCAGGACAGAATGATGAAAAACTGTTTTTT | CASSPGQNDEKLFF
TRBJ1-4 | NA | TRBD1 | TRBV18 | TGTGCCAGCTCACCGGACAGGGTTGGGAGTGAAAAACTGTTTTTT | CASSPDRVGSEKLFF
TRBJ2-7 | NA | NA | TRBV5-1 | TGCGCCAGCAGCCCCAATCCCCCAGGCGAGCAGTACTTC | CASSPNPPGEQYF
TRBJ2-5 | NA | TRBD2 | TRBV7-3 | TGTGCCAGCAGCCCGGGACTAGCTCGGGAGACCCAGTACTTC | CASSPGLARETQYF
TRBJ1-3 | NA | TRBD1 | TRBV5-1 | TGCGCCAGCAGCTTACCACAGGGGATCTCTGGAAACACCATATATTTT | CASSLPQGISGNTIYF
TRBJ2-7 | NA | TRBD1 | TRBV18 | TGTGCCAGCTCAGGACAGGCGGCCTACGAGCAGTACTTC | CASSGQAAYEQYF